This T cell receptor beta chain emerged from a study of blood T cell repertoires in COVID-19. Across the whole study: T cells, B-cell-depleted T cells, or PBMCs supplied cDNA or gDNA.

Clones were sequenced by immunoSEQ multiplex PCR, and TCRdb holds only the in-frame ones, with some missing. The data show about 71,000 clones, with 75% to 95% seen just once and around 0.77% held by the top ten. The sequenced material came from peripheral blood. The source is a woman aged 80 or over with acute or convalescent COVID-19.

CDR3 loop: CASSVAQGEGEELFF. The CDR3 region has the DNA TGTGCCAGCAGCGTAGCACAGGGAGAGGGTGAGGAGCTGTTTTTT. The chain uses TRBV9 and TRBJ2-2, with D tentatively TRBD1 (6 bases). CDR3 length: 15 residues. V was clipped by 0 bases and J by 10 bases, with 16 bases between them. Germline V gene lookup returns CDR1 SGDLS and CDR2 YYNGEE. The whole variable domain, filled in from reference TRBV9 and TRBJ2-2, reads DSGVTQTPKHLITATGQRVTLRCSPRSGDLSVYWYQQSLDQGLQFLIQYYNGEERAKGNILERFSAQQFPDLHSELNLSSLELGDSALYFCASSVAQGEGEELFFGEGSRLTVL.